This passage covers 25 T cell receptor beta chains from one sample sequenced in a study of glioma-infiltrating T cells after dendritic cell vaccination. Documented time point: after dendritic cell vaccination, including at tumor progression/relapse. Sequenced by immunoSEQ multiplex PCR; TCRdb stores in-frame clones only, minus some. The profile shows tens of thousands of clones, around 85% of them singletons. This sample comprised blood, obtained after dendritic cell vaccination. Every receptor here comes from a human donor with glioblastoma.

The CDR3 here is CSHLGQAINYGYTF. The CDR3 DNA is TGCAGCCACCTCGGACAGGCGATAAACTATGGCTACACCTTC. The chain carries TRBV29-1 and TRBJ1-2; TRBD1 matches 7 bases. The germline V gene has CDR1 SQVTM and CDR2 ANQGSEA. V dropped 8 bases and J dropped 2; count of bases not matched to a gene: 11. The CDR3 covers 14 residues. Combining the CDR3 with reference TRBV29-1 and TRBJ1-2 gives the whole variable domain SAVISQKPSRDICQRGTSLTIQCQVDSQVTMMFWYRQQPGQSLTLIATANQGSEATYESGFVIDKFPISRPNLTFSTLTVSNMSPEDSSIYLCSHLGQAINYGYTFGSGTRLTVV.

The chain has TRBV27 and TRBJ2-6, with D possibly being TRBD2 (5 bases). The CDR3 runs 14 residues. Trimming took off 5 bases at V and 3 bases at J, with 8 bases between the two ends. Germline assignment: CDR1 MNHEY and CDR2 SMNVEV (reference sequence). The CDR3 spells CASSRRYGANVLTF. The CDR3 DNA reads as TGTGCCAGCAGTCGGAGGTATGGGGCCAACGTCCTGACTTTC.

CDR3 loop: CASTVDRGGEKLFF. The CDR3 coding sequence is TGTGCCAGTACTGTGGACAGGGGCGGAGAAAAACTGTTTTTT. The J gene is TRBJ1-4, the V gene TRBV19; 9 nucleotides agree with TRBD1. The CDR3 has 14 amino acids. V was pared by 7 bases and J by 8 bases, with 8 bases of the junction left unmatched. Germline CDR1 and CDR2: LNHDA and SQIVND (reference sequence).

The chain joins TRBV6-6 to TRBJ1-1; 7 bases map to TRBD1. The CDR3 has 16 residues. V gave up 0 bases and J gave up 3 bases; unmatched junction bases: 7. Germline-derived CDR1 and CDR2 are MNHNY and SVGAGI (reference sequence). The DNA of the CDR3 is TGTGCCAGCAGTTACTCGAGGGGGCAGCGGGACACTGAAGCTTTCTTT. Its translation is CASSYSRGQRDTEAFF.

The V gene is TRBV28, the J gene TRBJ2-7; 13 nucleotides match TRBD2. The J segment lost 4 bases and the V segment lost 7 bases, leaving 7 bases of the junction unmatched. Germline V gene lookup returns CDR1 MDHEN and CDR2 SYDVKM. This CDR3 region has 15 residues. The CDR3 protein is CASISWTSGRYEQYF. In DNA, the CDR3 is TGTGCCAGCATCTCCTGGACTAGCGGGAGATACGAGCAGTACTTC.

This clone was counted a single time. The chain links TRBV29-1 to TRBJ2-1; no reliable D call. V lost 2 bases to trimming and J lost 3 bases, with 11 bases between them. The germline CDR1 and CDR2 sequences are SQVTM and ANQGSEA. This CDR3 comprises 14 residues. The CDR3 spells CSVENLRIYNEQFF. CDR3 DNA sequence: TGCAGCGTTGAAAATCTGAGGATCTACAATGAGCAGTTCTTC.

The CDR3 bases are TGCGCCAGCAGCCAAGTAGGGAAGACTATCTACAATGAGCAGTTCTTC. Residues: CASSQVGKTIYNEQFF. This chain uses TRBV4-1 with TRBJ2-1; weak D call: TRBD2 (5 bases). Per germline, CDR1 MGHRA and CDR2 YSYEKL. This CDR3 contains 16 residues. V was cut by 1 base and J by 3 bases, with 13 bases left in between.

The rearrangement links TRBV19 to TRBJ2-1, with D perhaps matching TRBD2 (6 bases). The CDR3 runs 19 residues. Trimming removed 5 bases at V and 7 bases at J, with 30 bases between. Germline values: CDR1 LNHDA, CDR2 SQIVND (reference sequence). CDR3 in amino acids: CASSPFSSSSWETRNEQFF. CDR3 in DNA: TGTGCCAGTAGTCCTTTTTCTAGCTCCAGTTGGGAGACTAGAAATGAGCAGTTCTTC.

DNA of the CDR3: TGTGCCAGCAGCTTAGTCGGACAGAAGAGGCATTTT. It is translated as CASSLVGQKRHF. V gene TRBV7-2 combines with J gene TRBJ1-5; D may be TRBD1 (6 bases). Germline CDR1 is SGHTA and CDR2 is FQGNSA. This CDR3 has 12 residues. Deletions cut 1 base from V and 15 bases from J, with 13 bases between.

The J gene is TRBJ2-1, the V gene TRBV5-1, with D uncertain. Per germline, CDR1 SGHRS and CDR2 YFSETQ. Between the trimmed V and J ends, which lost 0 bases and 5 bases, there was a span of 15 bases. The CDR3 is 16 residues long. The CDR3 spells CASSLDGSRANNEQFF. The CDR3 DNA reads TGCGCCAGCAGCTTGGACGGGTCGAGAGCCAACAATGAGCAGTTCTTC. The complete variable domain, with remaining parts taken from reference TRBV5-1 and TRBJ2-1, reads KAGVTQTPRYLIKTRGQQVTLSCSPISGHRSVSWYQQTPGQGLQFLFEYFSETQRNKGNFPGRFSGRQFSNSRSEMNVSTLELGDSALYLCASSLDGSRANNEQFFGPGTRLTVL.

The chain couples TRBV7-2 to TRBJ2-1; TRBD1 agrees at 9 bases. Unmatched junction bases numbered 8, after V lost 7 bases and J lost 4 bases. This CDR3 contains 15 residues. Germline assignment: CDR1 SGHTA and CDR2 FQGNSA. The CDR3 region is CASTPTGGVYNEQFF. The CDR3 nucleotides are TGTGCCAGCACCCCGACAGGGGGGGTGTACAATGAGCAGTTCTTC.

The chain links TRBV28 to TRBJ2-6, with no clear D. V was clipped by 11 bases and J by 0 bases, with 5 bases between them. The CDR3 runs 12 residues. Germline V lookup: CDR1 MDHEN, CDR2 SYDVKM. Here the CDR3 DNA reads TGTGCCTACAGCTCTGGGGCCAACGTCCTGACTTTC. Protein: CAYSSGANVLTF.

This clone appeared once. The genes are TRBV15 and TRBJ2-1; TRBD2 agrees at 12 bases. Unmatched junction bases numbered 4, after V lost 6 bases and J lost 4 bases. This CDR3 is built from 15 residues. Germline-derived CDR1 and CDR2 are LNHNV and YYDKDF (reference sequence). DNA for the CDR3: TGTGCCACCAGTCGCACTAGCGGGGGGTACAATGAGCAGTTCTTC. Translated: CATSRTSGGYNEQFF.

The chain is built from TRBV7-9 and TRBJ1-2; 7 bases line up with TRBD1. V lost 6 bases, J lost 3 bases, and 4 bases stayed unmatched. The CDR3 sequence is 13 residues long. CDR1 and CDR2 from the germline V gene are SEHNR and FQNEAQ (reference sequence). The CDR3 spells CASRDRRYYGYTF. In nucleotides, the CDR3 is TGTGCCAGCAGGGACAGGCGTTACTATGGCTACACCTTC.

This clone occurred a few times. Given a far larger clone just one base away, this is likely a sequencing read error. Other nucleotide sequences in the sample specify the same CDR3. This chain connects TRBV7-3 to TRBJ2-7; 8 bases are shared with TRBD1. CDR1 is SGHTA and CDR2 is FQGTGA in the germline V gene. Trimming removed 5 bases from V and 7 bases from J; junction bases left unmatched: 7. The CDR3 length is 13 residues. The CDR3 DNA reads TGTGCCAGCAGCCAAAGGACAGGGAGGGAGCAGTACTTC. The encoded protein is CASSQRTGREQYF. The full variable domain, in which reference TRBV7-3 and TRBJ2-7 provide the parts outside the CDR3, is GAGVSQTPSNKVTEKGKYVELRCDPISGHTALYWYRQSLGQGPEFLIYFQGTGAADDSGLPNDRFFAVRPEGSVSTLKIQRTERGDSAVYLCASSQRTGREQYFGPGTRLTVT.

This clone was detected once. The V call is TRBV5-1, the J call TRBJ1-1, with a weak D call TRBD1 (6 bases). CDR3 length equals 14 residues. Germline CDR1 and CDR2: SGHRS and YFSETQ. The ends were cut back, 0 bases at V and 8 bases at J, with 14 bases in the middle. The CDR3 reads CASSLGRIGTEAFF. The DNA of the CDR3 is TGCGCCAGCAGCTTGGGAAGAATCGGGACAGAAGCTTTCTTT.

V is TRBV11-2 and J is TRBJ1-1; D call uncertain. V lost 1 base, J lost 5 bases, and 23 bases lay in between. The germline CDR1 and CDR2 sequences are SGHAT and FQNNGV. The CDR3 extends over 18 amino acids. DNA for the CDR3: TGTGCCAGCAGCTTAGTTAGCCCTCCTTTCCTTTCGGAGACTGAAGCTTTCTTT. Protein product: CASSLVSPPFLSETEAFF.

The DNA of the CDR3 is TGTGCCATCAGTGAGTCGAAAGTAACTAGCGGGAACTACGAGCAGTACTTC. Its translation is CAISESKVTSGNYEQYF. J is TRBJ2-7 and V is TRBV10-3; 10 nucleotides agree with TRBD2. The CDR3 spans 17 residues. CDR1 and CDR2 from the germline V gene are ENHRY and SYGVKD. V was pared by 0 bases and J by 3 bases, with 8 bases of the junction left unmatched.

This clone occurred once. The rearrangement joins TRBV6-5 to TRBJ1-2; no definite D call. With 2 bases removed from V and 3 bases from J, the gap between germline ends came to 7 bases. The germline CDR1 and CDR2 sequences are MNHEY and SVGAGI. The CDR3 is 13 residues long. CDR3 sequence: CASSYEVDYGYTF. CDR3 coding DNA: TGTGCCAGCAGTTACGAGGTCGACTATGGCTACACCTTC.

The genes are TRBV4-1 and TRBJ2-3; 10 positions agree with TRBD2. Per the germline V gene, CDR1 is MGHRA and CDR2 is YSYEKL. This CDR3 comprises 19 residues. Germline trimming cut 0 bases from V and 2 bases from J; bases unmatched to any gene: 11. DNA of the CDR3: TGCGCCAGCAGCCAAGATGATTACGGGACTAGCGTGGACACAGATACGCAGTATTTT. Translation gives CASSQDDYGTSVDTDTQYF.

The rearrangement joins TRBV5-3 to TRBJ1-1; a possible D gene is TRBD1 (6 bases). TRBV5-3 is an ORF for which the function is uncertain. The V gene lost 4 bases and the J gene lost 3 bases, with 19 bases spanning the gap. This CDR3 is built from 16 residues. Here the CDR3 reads CARSRRQQGRDTEAFF. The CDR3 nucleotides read TGTGCCAGAAGCAGAAGACAGCAGGGGAGGGACACTGAAGCTTTCTTT.

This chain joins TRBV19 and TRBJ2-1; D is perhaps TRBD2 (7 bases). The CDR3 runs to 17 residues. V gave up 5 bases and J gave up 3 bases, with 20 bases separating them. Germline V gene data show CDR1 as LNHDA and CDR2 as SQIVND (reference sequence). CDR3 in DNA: TGTGCCAGTAGTCCCCGTGGGGGCGGGAGTTTCTACAATGAGCAGTTCTTC. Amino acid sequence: CASSPRGGGSFYNEQFF.

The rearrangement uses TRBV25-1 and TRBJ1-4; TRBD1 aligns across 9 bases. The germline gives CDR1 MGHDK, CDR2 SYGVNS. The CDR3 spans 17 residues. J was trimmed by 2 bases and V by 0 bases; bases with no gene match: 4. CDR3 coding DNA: TGTGCCAGCAGTGAATACACAGGGGGCGCGACTAATGAAAAACTGTTTTTT. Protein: CASSEYTGGATNEKLFF.

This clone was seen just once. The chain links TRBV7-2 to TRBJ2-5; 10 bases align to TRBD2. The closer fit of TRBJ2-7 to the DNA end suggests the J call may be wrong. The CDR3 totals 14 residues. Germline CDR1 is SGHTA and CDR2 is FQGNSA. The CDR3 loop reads CASRDSGGRYEQYF. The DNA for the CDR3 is TGTGCCAGCAGAGATAGCGGGGGGCGCTACGAGCAGTACTTC.

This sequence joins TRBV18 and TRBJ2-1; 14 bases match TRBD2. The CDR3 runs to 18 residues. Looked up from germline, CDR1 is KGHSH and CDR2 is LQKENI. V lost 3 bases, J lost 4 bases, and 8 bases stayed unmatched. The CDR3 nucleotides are TGTGCCAGCTCACCTCAGGGACTAGCGGGAGAGGGATACAATGAGCAGTTCTTC. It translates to CASSPQGLAGEGYNEQFF.